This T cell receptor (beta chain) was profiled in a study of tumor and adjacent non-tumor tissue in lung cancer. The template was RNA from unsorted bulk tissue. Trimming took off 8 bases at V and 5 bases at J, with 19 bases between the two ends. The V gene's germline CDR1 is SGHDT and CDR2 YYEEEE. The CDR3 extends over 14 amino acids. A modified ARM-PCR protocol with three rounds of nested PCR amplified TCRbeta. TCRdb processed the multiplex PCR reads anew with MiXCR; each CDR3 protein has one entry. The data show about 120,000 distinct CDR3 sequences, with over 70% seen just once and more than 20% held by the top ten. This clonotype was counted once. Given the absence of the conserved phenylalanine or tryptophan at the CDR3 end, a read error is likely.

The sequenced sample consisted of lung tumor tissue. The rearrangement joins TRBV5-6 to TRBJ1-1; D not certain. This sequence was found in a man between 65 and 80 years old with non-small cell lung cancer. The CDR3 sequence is CARSPDFGGTEAFY. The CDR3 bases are TGTGCCAGAAGCCCCGATTTTGGTGGGACTGAAGCTTTCTAT.